Described below is a single T cell receptor (beta chain) sequence and its context. The antigen it recognizes is unknown. CDR1 and CDR2, looked up from the germline V gene, are SQVTM and ANQGSEA. The CDR3 contains 15 residues, cysteine and phenylalanine counted. The kept DNA is CDR3 alone, 45 bases in frame from the first base. From V the trimming removes 7 bases and from J it removes 0 bases, while the gene matches leave 3 bases of the junction unaccounted for. The source of the sample is a study of cytomegalovirus exposure and HLA in healthy donors (dated by TCRdb to about 2017). For the study in its entirety: According to an earlier analysis of 550 to 750 of the donors, about 179 million T cells yielded roughly 110 million unique TCR beta sequences and 250 to 350 Gb of sequence data. An early release that covered about 600 HLA-typed donors contained approximately 300 gigabases of sequencing data and approximately 85 million unique TCR sequences. Of the 300 to 450 genotyped donors, less than 85% were placed in the genetic ancestry cluster associated with self-reported Caucasian donors. The aim of the study was to test whether cataloging public T cell receptors could identify signatures of past pathogen exposure. The T cell repertoires of around 670 subjects were profiled by immunosequencing and related to cytomegalovirus serostatus. Along with the approximately 650-subject first cohort, a separate validation cohort of some 130 different subjects was used. The study combined high-throughput TCR immunosequencing, statistical association of individual TCRs with disease status, and machine learning to predict cytomegalovirus infection status. To study patterns of TCR occurrence, a later analysis re-analyzed previously published TCR beta repertoires from 550 to 800 donors and added high-resolution HLA genotyping. The later analysis used no new phenotypic data to find candidate immune exposures, relying instead on TCR beta sequences and their occurrence across donors. In an earlier analysis of several hundred of the donors, high-throughput TCR beta sequencing was used to judge whether each TCR beta V gene segment behaved as functional or pseudogenic. Alongside the repertoire data, information on donor age, sex, ethnicity and CMV serostatus was compiled. In a later genetic analysis, genome-wide SNP genotypes for about 55% of the 666 donors were used, and that subset was treated as a discovery cohort. Every repertoire in the discovery cohort had been generated on one and the same sequencing platform. Both class I and class II loci were covered by HLA typing, at four-digit resolution. The number of donors typed differed by locus, with about 629-640 for A, B, C, DRB1 and DQB1, approximately 500 for DQA1, approximately 580 for DPA1, and approximately 470 for DPB1. Roughly five DR-DQ haplotypes were handled as single units for association and clustering, since linkage in the cohort was strong. Among 300 to 450 genotyped donors of the cohort, an average of around 240,000 unique TCR beta nucleotide sequences were sequenced per donor, roughly 18% of them non-productive.

The cohort was made up of approximately 700 healthy bone marrow donors. All cohort members were sampled while nominally healthy, although unrecorded immune exposures were likely present. The donor tested CMV seronegative and was one of the 352 seronegative cohort members. Every donor gave a peripheral blood sample, and the peripheral blood mononuclear cells from that sample were used for TCR beta sequencing. The Qiagen DNeasy Blood Extraction Kit was used to extract genomic DNA from the blood cell samples. The study at large found these results: An association between a missense DCLRE1C variant and V-gene and J-gene trimming of TCR beta chains was found in a later genetic analysis and replicated in an independent cohort. A group of highly shared sequence variants was considered likely to be a technical artifact of the sequencing pipeline. Most TCR sequences were seen in very few donors, while some public TCRs were found in many individuals. Because HLA typing was missing for some donors at each locus, association tests included only the typed subset. The study listed approximately 150 TCR beta chains as associated with cytomegalovirus. Only TCR beta chains were sequenced in this cohort, and the absence of alpha or paired-chain data limited detectable features. Presence/absence analyses assumed roughly uniform sequencing depth across donors, an assumption that may not hold. The only immune exposure information available for the cohort was CMV serostatus. Linkage disequilibrium might explain the correlated functional status among segregating V segments, but an unknown experimental factor could not be ruled out. An earlier analysis of approximately 590 of the donors showed that most TCR beta V segments appeared in productive rearrangements either about 90% or about 30% of the time, which broadly matched IMGT annotations. Cytomegalovirus status was reported to be diagnosed by the classifier with high specificity and sensitivity in both the original and validation cohorts. About 17 rarely observed V segments, including chromosome 9 orphons, were excluded from the earlier analysis of a few hundred of the donors because counts were too low. Some IMGT-functional V segments, including TRBV6-2 and TRBV6-3, could not be told apart with the 87-base-pair reads, so those segments were excluded. In a later analysis, most CMV-associated TCR beta chains were found to appear HLA-restricted, with HLA associations seemingly driven largely by CMV exposure. Specific HLA alleles were associated with over 15,000 TCR beta sequences at a false discovery rate of 0.05 in a later analysis. According to a later analysis, TCR association rates differed among HLA loci, with DRB1 alleles showing the most associated TCRs and HLA-C alleles showing the fewest. In vitro tests confirmed that a few of the cytomegalovirus-associated TCR beta chains recognize cytomegalovirus antigens. It was suggested by the authors that the approach could potentially be generalized to other disease states and immunological phenotypes. A further reported finding was that TCR beta sequences accurately predicted the HLA-A and HLA-B alleles for most subjects in the first cohort. A later analysis reported that several top co-occurrence clusters appeared linked to parvovirus B19, influenza, CMV and Epstein-Barr virus. A later genetic analysis reported fewer N-insertions in productive TCRs among donors in an Asian-associated ancestry cluster than the roughly 620-donor mean. A later analysis found that HLA-associated TCR beta chains were more clonally expanded and had lower generation probabilities than equally common non-associated chains. Assigning TCR associations to individual alleles was difficult when HLA alleles, especially DR and DQ, strongly co-occurred.

The protocol used for the library was the immunoSEQ multiplex PCR assay. The multiplex PCR relied on a mix of 60 forward primers for TCR Vbeta segments and 13 reverse primers for TCR Jbeta segments. Amplification of the CDR3 region of rearranged TCR beta genes was performed with a multiplex PCR assay on genomic DNA. On the Illumina HiSeq System, the amplified TCR beta libraries were sequenced as 87-base-pair reads. Per the original workflow: A later analysis counted around 72 million unique TCR beta chains across the 666 repertoires, and some 11 million of these chains were shared by at least two donors. Raw reads were error-corrected and collapsed into unique sequences by a nearest-neighbor algorithm in which closely related sequences were merged to remove PCR and sequencing errors. To assign V, D and J gene segments, CDR3 sequences were aligned to IMGT reference sequences. For a sequence to be retained, a match of at least six nucleotides was required to both a V gene segment and a J gene segment. A rearrangement counted as productive if the CDR3 had no stop codons and remained in frame with V and J, and every other rearrangement counted as non-productive. CDR3 was defined according to IMGT convention as the region running from the second conserved V-encoded cysteine to the conserved J-encoded phenylalanine. The earlier analysis of about 590 of the donors excluded sequences that lacked an unambiguous match to a single V gene segment. In an earlier analysis of 587 of the donors, V segments were called functional above 56.7% productive rearrangements and were called segregating when the between-donor standard deviation exceeded 5%. A statistical classification framework was developed to diagnose cytomegalovirus status using the catalog of TCR beta chain sequences. In a later analysis, V and J genes were assigned by comparing TCR nucleotide sequences against IMGT/GENE-DB human TR gene sequences. Using the TCRdist pipeline, a later analysis assigned CDR3 sequences along with most-parsimonious VDJ recombination scenarios. A later analysis defined each TCR beta chain by its CDR3 amino acid sequence plus V-gene family, and excluded reads lacking a unique V-gene family. As a way to deal with suspected cross-contamination and a sequencing artifact, a later analysis dropped approximately 590 nucleotide sequences that were highly shared and had low generation probability. For each public chain, a later analysis derived a clonal expansion index from normalized ranks of inferred template counts within each repertoire. A later analysis computed generation probabilities with a VDJ recombination model fitted to out-of-frame rearrangements, and checked the results against IGoR. Hypergeometric tests were used in a later analysis to score TCR-TCR, TCR-HLA and TCR-CMV co-occurrence, with a repertoire-size bias correction applied to the TCR pairs. In a later analysis, false discovery rates were estimated by permuting HLA or CMV assignments 20 times. In a later analysis, co-occurring TCRs were grouped using DBSCAN, and TCRdist sequence similarity was added for clustering within HLA-allele-positive subsets. Repertoires with fewer than 30,000 or more than 120,000 public chains, plus five repertoires with anomalous nucleotide sharing, were excluded from co-occurrence clustering. TCRdb carries this immuneACCESS record with in-frame sequences only. Its versions omit some clonotypes, under half of them owing to an unresolved V gene in the studies checked, with the rest unexplained. The DNA was the basis for D and trimming; V, J and clone size are from that table. The sample's clone listing holds 90,000 to 100,000 clones. The ten biggest clones cover under 4.5% of the sample.

The receptor chain draws on TRBV29-1 and TRBJ2-6; TRBD1 agrees with 10 junctional bases. Sequencing was performed on PBMCs. The receptor was isolated from a woman aged 30 to 39 in good health and CMV-seronegative. The DNA sequence reads TGCAGCGCCAGGACAGGGGGCTCTGGGGCCAACGTCCTGACTTTC. The encoded protein is CSARTGGSGANVLTF.